This TCR beta chain originates from a study of technical replicates of blood from several donors (dated by TCRdb to 2016 to 2017). Receptor amplification or capture employed the immunoSEQ multiplex PCR assay. TCRdb's version of the immuneACCESS table is confined to in-frame rearrangements and falls short of the full clone set. An unresolved V gene accounts for under half of the shortfall where checked; the remainder is of unknown origin. The table for this sample lists over 70,000 clones; around 96% of them were counted only once. Around 0.2% of the sample goes to the ten largest clones. Turning to this clone: Its binding antigen is unknown. It has no much larger one-base neighbor in the sample; base qualities were not kept.

The junction shows trimming of 2 bases on V and 6 bases on J, plus 14 bases between the germline ends. The CDR3 spans 15 residues, from the cysteine through the phenylalanine. Of all the DNA, just the CDR3 is kept, 45 bases in frame from base 1. CDR1 and CDR2 are drawn from the germline V gene (reference sequence): SGHNT, YYREEE. Recombination linked TRBV5-4 to TRBJ1-4; no D gene can be assigned with confidence. The sample taken for sequencing was T cells isolated from PBMCs. This receptor was taken from a human donor in good health. The CDR3 region has the sequence CASSFLGGSHEKLFF. The DNA is TGTGCCAGCAGCTTCCTCGGAGGGTCGCATGAAAAACTGTTTTTT.